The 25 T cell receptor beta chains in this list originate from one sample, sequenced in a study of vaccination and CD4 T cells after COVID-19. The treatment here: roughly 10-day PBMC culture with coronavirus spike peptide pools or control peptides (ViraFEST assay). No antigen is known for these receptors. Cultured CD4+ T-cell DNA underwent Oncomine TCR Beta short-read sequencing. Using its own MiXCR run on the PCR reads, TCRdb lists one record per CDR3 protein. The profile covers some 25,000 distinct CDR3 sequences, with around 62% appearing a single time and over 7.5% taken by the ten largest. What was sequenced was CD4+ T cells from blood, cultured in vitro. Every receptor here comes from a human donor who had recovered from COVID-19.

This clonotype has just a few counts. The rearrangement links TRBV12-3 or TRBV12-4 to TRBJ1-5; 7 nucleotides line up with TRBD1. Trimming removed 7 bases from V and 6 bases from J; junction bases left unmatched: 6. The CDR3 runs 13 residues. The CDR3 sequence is CASNTQGRQPQHF. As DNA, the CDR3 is TGTGCCAGCAATACACAGGGGCGTCAGCCCCAGCATTTT.

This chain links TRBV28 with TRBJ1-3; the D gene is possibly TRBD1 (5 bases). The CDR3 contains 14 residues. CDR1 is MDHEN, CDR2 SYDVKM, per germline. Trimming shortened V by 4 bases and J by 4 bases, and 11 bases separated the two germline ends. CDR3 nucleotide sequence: TGTGCCAGCAGTTCATTGGGGCCCGGAAACACCATATATTTT. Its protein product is CASSSLGPGNTIYF. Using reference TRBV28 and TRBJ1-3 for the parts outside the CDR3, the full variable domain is DVKVTQSSRYLVKRTGEKVFLECVQDMDHENMFWYRQDPGLGLRLIYFSYDVKMKEKGDIPEGYSVSREKKERFSLILESASTNQTSMYLCASSSLGPGNTIYFGEGSWLTVV.

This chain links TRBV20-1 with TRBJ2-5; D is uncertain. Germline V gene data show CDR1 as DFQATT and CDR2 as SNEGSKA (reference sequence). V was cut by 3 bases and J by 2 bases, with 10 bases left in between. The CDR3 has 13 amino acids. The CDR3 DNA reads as TGCAGTGCTAGCGCGACAATACAAGAGACCCAGTACTTC. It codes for CSASATIQETQYF.

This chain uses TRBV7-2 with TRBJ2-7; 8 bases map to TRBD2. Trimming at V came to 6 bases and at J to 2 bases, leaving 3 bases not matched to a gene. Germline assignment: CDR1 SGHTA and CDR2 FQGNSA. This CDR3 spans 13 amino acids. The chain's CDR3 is CASRKRGTYEQYF. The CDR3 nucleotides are TGTGCCAGCAGGAAGCGGGGGACCTACGAGCAGTACTTC. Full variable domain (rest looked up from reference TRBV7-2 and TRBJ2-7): GAGVSQSPSNKVTEKGKDVELRCDPISGHTALYWYRQSLGQGLEFLIYFQGNSAPDKSGLPSDRFSAERTGGSVSTLTIQRTQQEDSAVYLCASRKRGTYEQYFGPGTRLTVT.

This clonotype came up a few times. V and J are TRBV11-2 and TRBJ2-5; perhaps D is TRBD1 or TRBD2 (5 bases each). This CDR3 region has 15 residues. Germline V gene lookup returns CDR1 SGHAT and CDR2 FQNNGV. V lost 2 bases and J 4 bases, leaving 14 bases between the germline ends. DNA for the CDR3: TGTGCCAGCAGCTTACGGGTCGGGGCGGGAGAGACCCAGTACTTC. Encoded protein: CASSLRVGAGETQYF.

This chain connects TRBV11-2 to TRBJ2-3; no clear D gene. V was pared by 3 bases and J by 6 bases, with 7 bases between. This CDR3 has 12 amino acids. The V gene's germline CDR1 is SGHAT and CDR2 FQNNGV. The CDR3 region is CASSFQKDTQYF. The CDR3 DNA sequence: TGTGCCAGCAGCTTCCAGAAGGATACGCAGTATTTT. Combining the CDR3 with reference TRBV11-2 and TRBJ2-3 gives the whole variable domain EAGVAQSPRYKIIEKRQSVAFWCNPISGHATLYWYQQILGQGPKLLIQFQNNGVVDDSQLPKDRFSAERLKGVDSTLKIQPAKLEDSAVYLCASSFQKDTQYFGPGTRLTVL.

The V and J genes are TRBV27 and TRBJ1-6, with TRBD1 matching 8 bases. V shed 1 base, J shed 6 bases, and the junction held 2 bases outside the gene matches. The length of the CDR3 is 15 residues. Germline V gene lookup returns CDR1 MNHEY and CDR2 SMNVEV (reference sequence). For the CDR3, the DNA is TGTGCCAGCAGTTTATTTCAGGGGGCTAATTCACCCCTCCACTTT. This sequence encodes CASSLFQGANSPLHF.

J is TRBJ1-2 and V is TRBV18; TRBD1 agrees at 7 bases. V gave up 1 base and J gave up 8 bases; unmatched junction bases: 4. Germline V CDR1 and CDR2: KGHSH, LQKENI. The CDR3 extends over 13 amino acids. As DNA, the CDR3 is TGTGCCAGCTCACCACGGGGGACAGAAGGCTACACCTTC. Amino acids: CASSPRGTEGYTF.

CDR3 in DNA: TGTGCCTGTGAGGGGGTTCTGAACACTGAAGCTTTCTTT. Translated, it gives CACEGVLNTEAFF. This chain joins TRBV19 and TRBJ1-1; D is perhaps TRBD1 (6 bases). CDR1 is LNHDA, CDR2 SQIVND, per germline (reference sequence). This CDR3 comprises 13 residues. With 11 bases removed from V and 0 bases from J, the gap between germline ends came to 13 bases.

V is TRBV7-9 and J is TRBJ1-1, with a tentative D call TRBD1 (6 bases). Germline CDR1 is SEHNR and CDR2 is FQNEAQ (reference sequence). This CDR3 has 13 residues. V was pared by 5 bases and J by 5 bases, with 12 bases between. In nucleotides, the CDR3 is TGTGCCAGCAGCCATATAACAGGGACTGAAGCTTTCTTT. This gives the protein CASSHITGTEAFF.

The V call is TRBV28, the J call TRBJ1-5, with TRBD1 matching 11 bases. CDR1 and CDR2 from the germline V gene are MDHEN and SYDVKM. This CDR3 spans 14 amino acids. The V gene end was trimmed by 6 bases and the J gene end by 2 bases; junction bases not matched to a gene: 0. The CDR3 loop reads CASRGQGGNQPQHF. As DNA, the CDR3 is TGTGCCAGCAGGGGACAGGGGGGCAATCAGCCCCAGCATTTT.

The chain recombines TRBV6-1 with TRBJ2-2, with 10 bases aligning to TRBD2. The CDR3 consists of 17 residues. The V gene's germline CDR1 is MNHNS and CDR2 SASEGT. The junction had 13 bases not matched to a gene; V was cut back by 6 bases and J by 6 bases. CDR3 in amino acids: CASRDPRGSGRSGELFF. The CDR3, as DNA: TGTGCCAGCAGAGACCCCCGGGGTAGCGGGAGGTCCGGGGAGCTGTTTTTT.

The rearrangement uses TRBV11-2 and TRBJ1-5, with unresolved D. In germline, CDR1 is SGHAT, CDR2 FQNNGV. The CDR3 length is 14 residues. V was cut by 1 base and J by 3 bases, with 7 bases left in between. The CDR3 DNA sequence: TGTGCCAGCAGCTTAGGAAACTACAATCAGCCCCAGCATTTT. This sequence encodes CASSLGNYNQPQHF. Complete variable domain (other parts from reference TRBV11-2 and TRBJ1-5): EAGVAQSPRYKIIEKRQSVAFWCNPISGHATLYWYQQILGQGPKLLIQFQNNGVVDDSQLPKDRFSAERLKGVDSTLKIQPAKLEDSAVYLCASSLGNYNQPQHFGDGTRLSIL.

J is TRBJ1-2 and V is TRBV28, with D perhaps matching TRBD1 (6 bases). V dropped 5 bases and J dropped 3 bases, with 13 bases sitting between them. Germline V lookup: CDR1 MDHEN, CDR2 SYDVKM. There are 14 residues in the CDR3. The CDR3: CASSRGGGHYGYTF. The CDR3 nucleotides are TGTGCCAGCAGTCGGGGAGGGGGACACTATGGCTACACCTTC.

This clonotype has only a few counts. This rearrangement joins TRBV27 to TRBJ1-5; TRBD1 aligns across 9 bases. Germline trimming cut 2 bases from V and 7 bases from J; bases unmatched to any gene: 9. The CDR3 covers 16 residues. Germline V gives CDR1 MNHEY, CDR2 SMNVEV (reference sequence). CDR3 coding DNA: TGTGCCAGCAGTTTAAGGGGACAGGGTGTTGTACAGCCCCAGCATTTT. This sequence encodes CASSLRGQGVVQPQHF.

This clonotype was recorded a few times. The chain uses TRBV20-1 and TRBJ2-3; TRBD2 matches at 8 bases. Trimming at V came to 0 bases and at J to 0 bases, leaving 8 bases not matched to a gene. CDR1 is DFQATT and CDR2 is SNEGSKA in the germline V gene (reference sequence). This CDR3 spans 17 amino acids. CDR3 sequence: CSARDFLSGGSTDTQYF. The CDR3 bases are TGCAGTGCTAGAGATTTCTTAAGCGGGGGTAGCACAGATACGCAGTATTTT.

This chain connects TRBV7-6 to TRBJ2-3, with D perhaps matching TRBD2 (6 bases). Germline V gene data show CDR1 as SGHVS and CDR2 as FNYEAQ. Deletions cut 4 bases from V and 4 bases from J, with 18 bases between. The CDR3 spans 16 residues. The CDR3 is CASSSIAEEGPDTQYF. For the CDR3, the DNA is TGTGCCAGCAGCTCCATAGCGGAGGAAGGTCCAGATACGCAGTATTTT.

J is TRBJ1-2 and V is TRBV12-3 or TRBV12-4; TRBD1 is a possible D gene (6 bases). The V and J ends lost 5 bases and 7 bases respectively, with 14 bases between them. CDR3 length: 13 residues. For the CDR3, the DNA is TGTGCCAGCAGTCCGGGACATGGGGTTGGCTACACCTTC. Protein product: CASSPGHGVGYTF.

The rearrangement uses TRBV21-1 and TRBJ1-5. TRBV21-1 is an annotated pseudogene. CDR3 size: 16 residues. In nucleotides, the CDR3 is TGTGCCAGCAGCAAAGTGGAGGCGGGCTACAATCAGCCCCAGCATTTT. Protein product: CASSKVEAGYNQPQHF.

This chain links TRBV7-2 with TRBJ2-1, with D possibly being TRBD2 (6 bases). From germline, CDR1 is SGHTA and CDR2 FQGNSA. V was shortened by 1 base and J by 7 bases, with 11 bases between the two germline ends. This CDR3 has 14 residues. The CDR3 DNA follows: TGTGCCAGCAGCTTAGGGGGCGCGGGGAATGAGCAGTTCTTC. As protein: CASSLGGAGNEQFF.

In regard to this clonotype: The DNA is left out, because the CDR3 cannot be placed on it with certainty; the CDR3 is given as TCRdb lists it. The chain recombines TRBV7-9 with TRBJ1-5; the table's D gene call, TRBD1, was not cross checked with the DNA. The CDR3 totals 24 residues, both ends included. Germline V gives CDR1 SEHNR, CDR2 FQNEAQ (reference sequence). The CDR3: CASSSRGAGANVLTFGAGNQPQHF.

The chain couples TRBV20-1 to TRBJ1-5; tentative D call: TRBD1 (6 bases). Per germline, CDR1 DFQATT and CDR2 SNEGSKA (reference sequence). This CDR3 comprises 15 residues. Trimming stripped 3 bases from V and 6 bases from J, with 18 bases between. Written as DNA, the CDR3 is TGCAGTGCTAGTTCTAGGGGGGGGGCTACTCAGCCCCAGCATTTT. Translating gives CSASSRGGATQPQHF.

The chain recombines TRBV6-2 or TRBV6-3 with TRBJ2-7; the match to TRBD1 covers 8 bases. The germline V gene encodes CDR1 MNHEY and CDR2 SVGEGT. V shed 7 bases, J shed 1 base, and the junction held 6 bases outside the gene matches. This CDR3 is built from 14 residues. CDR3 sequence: CASIPGGISYEQYF. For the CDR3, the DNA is TGTGCCAGCATTCCAGGGGGCATATCCTACGAGCAGTACTTC.

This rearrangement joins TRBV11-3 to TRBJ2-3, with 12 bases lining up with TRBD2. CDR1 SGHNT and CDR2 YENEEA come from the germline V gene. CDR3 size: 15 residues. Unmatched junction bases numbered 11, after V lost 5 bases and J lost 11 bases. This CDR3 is CASSPRGLAGGKQYF. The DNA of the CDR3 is TGTGCCAGCAGCCCTCGGGGGCTAGCGGGAGGGAAGCAGTATTTT.

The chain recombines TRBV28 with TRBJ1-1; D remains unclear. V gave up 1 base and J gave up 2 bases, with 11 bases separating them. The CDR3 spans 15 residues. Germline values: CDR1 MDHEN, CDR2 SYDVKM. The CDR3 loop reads CASSLFLGLNTEAFF. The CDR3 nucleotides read TGTGCCAGCAGTTTATTCCTGGGCTTAAACACTGAAGCTTTCTTT.